This T cell receptor (beta chain) is from a study of T cell responses to AZD1222 COVID-19 vaccine. A word on this clone: Its target is not known.

Findings and caveats of the study: Most donors were white British, females outnumbered males, and clonal diversity was possibly underestimated.

The repertoire was sequenced with immunoSEQ multiplex PCR; TCRdb's copy has only in-frame clones and lacks some. The profile shows some 120,000 clones, 80% to 95% of them singletons. Trimming removed 0 bases at V and 0 bases at J, with 13 bases between. The V gene's germline CDR1 is LGHNA and CDR2 YNFKEQ. The CDR3 sequence is 17 residues long. The receptor was isolated from an adult in good health. This chain joins TRBV4-2 and TRBJ2-3, with no clear D. Material: peripheral blood, obtained on day 0 of MenACWY control vaccination. CDR3 in amino acids: CASSQDLTYISTDTQYF. CDR3 coding DNA: TGTGCCAGCAGCCAAGATTTAACGTACATCAGCACAGATACGCAGTATTTT.